These 31 T cell receptor beta chains were sequenced from one sample in a study of T cell responses to AZD1222 COVID-19 vaccine. Only in-frame clones appear in the TCRdb table, and some are missing; sequencing was by immunoSEQ multiplex PCR. The data hold roughly 140,000 clones, with around 90% observed a single time. The starting material was peripheral blood, obtained 28 days after the second AZD1222 dose. The receptor source for this set is an adult who received the AZD1222 COVID-19 vaccine.

The V call is TRBV23-1, the J call TRBJ2-7; perhaps TRBD2 as D (7 bases). TRBV23-1 is known as an ORF, though its function is uncertain. Trimming pared 3 bases from V and 3 bases from J, leaving 24 bases between. The CDR3 is 18 amino acids. CDR3 loop: CASSHLHGGRLQLYEQYF. In nucleotides, the CDR3 is TGCGCCAGCAGTCACCTCCACGGGGGGCGGCTGCAACTCTACGAGCAGTACTTC.

The chain is built from TRBV7-9 and TRBJ2-2; TRBD2 aligns across 8 bases. Germline CDR1 SEHNR, CDR2 FQNEAQ (reference sequence). The CDR3 is 18 amino acids. Trimming removed 0 bases from V and 5 bases from J; junction bases left unmatched: 11. The CDR3 spells CASSLAPGTSLVTGELFF. The CDR3 nucleotides are TGTGCCAGCAGCTTAGCTCCCGGGACTAGTCTTGTTACCGGGGAGCTGTTTTTT. The full variable domain, rest sourced from reference TRBV7-9 and TRBJ2-2, is DTGVSQNPRHKITKRGQNVTFRCDPISEHNRLYWYRQTLGQGPEFLTYFQNEAQLEKSRLLSDRFSAERPKGSFSTLEIQRTEQGDSAMYLCASSLAPGTSLVTGELFFGEGSRLTVL.

This chain connects TRBV7-9 to TRBJ1-2, with D possibly TRBD1 on 6 matching bases. Deletions cut 7 bases from V and 4 bases from J, with 19 bases between. This CDR3 region has 15 residues. CDR1 and CDR2 from the germline V gene are SEHNR and FQNEAQ (reference sequence). The CDR3 nucleotides read TGTGCCAGCATAAACCCAACGGACAGACGCTATGGCTACACCTTC. As protein: CASINPTDRRYGYTF.

The chain links TRBV15 to TRBJ1-1; D gene uncertain. The V and J ends lost 4 bases and 4 bases respectively, with 13 bases between them. Germline V gene sequence: CDR1 LNHNV, CDR2 YYDKDF (reference sequence). CDR3 size: 14 residues. The CDR3 sequence is CATSNHLAGTEAFF. The CDR3 DNA is TGTGCCACCAGCAATCACCTCGCCGGCACTGAAGCTTTCTTT.

The V call is TRBV7-9, the J call TRBJ1-2, with 7 bases aligning to TRBD1. The germline gives CDR1 SEHNR, CDR2 FQNEAQ (reference sequence). V was clipped by 5 bases and J by 6 bases; unmatched bases: 9. The CDR3 runs to 14 residues. The CDR3 DNA reads as TGTGCCAGCAGCCCAGGGGGTAGGAGCGATGGCTACACCTTC. Translating it yields CASSPGGRSDGYTF. Full variable domain (outside the CDR3, taken from reference TRBV7-9 and TRBJ1-2): DTGVSQNPRHKITKRGQNVTFRCDPISEHNRLYWYRQTLGQGPEFLTYFQNEAQLEKSRLLSDRFSAERPKGSFSTLEIQRTEQGDSAMYLCASSPGGRSDGYTFGSGTRLTVV.

The genes are TRBV30 and TRBJ2-7; D tentatively reads TRBD1 or TRBD2 (5 bases each). This CDR3 is built from 13 residues. The germline gives CDR1 GTSNPN, CDR2 SVGIG (reference sequence). Trimming removed 2 bases from V and 5 bases from J, with 13 bases in between. The CDR3 bases are TGTGCCTGGAGTAGGGACCCCCGGGACGAGCAGTACTTC. Translating gives CAWSRDPRDEQYF.

V gene TRBV19 combines with J gene TRBJ1-5, with TRBD1 matching over 8 bases. The CDR3 loop spans 15 amino acids. Per germline, CDR1 LNHDA and CDR2 SQIVND (reference sequence). The ends lost 6 bases at V and 7 bases at J; junction bases unmatched: 11. The CDR3 protein is CASRIALDRVQPQHF. The CDR3 DNA reads TGTGCCAGTAGAATCGCGCTGGACAGGGTGCAGCCCCAGCATTTT.

V is TRBV5-4 and J is TRBJ2-7; 13 nucleotides line up with TRBD2. CDR1 and CDR2 from the germline V gene are SGHNT and YYREEE (reference sequence). J lost 6 bases, V lost 0 bases, and 9 bases had no gene match. The CDR3 runs to 17 residues. The CDR3 loop reads CASSLVFGTSGNIEQYF. The CDR3, as DNA: TGTGCCAGCAGCTTGGTCTTTGGGACTAGCGGGAATATCGAGCAGTACTTC.

V and J are TRBV30 and TRBJ1-2; 7 nucleotides agree with TRBD1. Unmatched junction bases numbered 9, after V lost 5 bases and J lost 6 bases. There are 13 residues in the CDR3. Germline lookup yields CDR1 GTSNPN and CDR2 SVGIG (reference sequence). CDR3 sequence: CAWQTGRWDGYTF. CDR3 in DNA: TGTGCCTGGCAGACAGGGCGATGGGATGGCTACACCTTC.

The genes are TRBV19 and TRBJ1-3, with a tentative D call TRBD1 (5 bases). Deletions cut 2 bases from V and 0 bases from J, with 11 bases between. CDR1 is LNHDA and CDR2 is SQIVND in the germline V gene (reference sequence). The CDR3 contains 16 residues. Here the CDR3 DNA reads TGTGCCAGTAGTATAAGTGGGACCATCTCTGGAAACACCATATATTTT. Protein: CASSISGTISGNTIYF. Variable domain in full (rest from reference TRBV19 and TRBJ1-3): DGGITQSPKYLFRKEGQNVTLSCEQNLNHDAMYWYRQDPGQGLRLIYYSQIVNDFQKGDIAEGYSVSREKKESFPLTVTSAQKNPTAFYLCASSISGTISGNTIYFGEGSWLTVV.

This chain connects TRBV5-1 to TRBJ2-7; TRBD1 aligns across 9 bases. Germline assignment: CDR1 SGHRS and CDR2 YFSETQ. The CDR3 covers 14 residues. Germline trimming cut 4 bases from V and 4 bases from J; bases unmatched to any gene: 6. As DNA, the CDR3 is TGCGCCAGCAGCACGGGACAGGGTGTGTACGAGCAGTACTTC. It encodes CASSTGQGVYEQYF. Drawing the rest from reference TRBV5-1 and TRBJ2-7, the complete variable domain is KAGVTQTPRYLIKTRGQQVTLSCSPISGHRSVSWYQQTPGQGLQFLFEYFSETQRNKGNFPGRFSGRQFSNSRSEMNVSTLELGDSALYLCASSTGQGVYEQYFGPGTRLTVT.

The chain has TRBV27 and TRBJ1-1, with 9 bases matching TRBD1. The germline gives CDR1 MNHEY, CDR2 SMNVEV (reference sequence). CDR3 size: 14 residues. V lost 3 bases, J lost 6 bases, and 5 bases stayed unmatched. CDR3 amino acids: CASSFTGGRPEAFF. Here the CDR3 DNA reads TGTGCCAGCAGTTTCACAGGGGGCCGACCTGAAGCTTTCTTT.

The chain links TRBV6-5 to TRBJ1-5; D call uncertain. The CDR3 runs to 14 residues. Germline CDR1 MNHEY, CDR2 SVGAGI. Trimming pared 0 bases from V and 4 bases from J, leaving 7 bases between. This CDR3 is CASSYSAGNQPQHF. In DNA, the CDR3 is TGTGCCAGCAGTTACTCAGCAGGAAATCAGCCCCAGCATTTT.

This chain uses TRBV7-9 with TRBJ1-1; D is unresolved. Trimming pared 0 bases from V and 2 bases from J, leaving 4 bases between. Germline values: CDR1 SEHNR, CDR2 FQNEAQ (reference sequence). This CDR3 spans 13 amino acids. Here the CDR3 DNA reads TGTGCCAGCAGCTTAGCAGCTAACACTGAAGCTTTCTTT. Its translation: CASSLAANTEAFF.

The genes are TRBV7-9 and TRBJ1-1; tentatively, D is TRBD1 (5 bases). Per germline, CDR1 SEHNR and CDR2 FQNEAQ (reference sequence). This CDR3 contains 15 residues. The ends were cut back, 3 bases at V and 3 bases at J, with 14 bases in the middle. The CDR3 spells CASSFGKGLDTEAFF. The DNA for the CDR3 is TGTGCCAGCAGCTTCGGAAAGGGGTTGGACACTGAAGCTTTCTTT.

The gene calls are TRBV6-5 and TRBJ2-7; D not resolved. The germline V gene has CDR1 MNHEY and CDR2 SVGAGI. This CDR3 is built from 13 residues. Trimming removed 2 bases from V and 6 bases from J, with 11 bases in between. The CDR3 sequence is CASSYGLLGEQYF. The CDR3 region has the DNA TGTGCCAGCAGTTACGGGCTGCTCGGCGAGCAGTACTTC.

The chain recombines TRBV9 with TRBJ2-1; no clear D gene. The CDR3 totals 10 residues. Germline CDR1 reads SGDLS; CDR2 reads YYNGEE. Trimming shortened V by 3 bases and J by 10 bases, and 5 bases separated the two germline ends. CDR3 sequence: CASSGSEQFF. In DNA form, the CDR3 reads TGTGCCAGCAGCGGTAGCGAGCAGTTCTTC.

V and J are TRBV2 and TRBJ2-1; TRBD2 is a possible D gene (7 bases). This CDR3 spans 16 amino acids. Trimming removed 0 bases from V and 2 bases from J, with 11 bases in between. Germline V lookup: CDR1 SNHLY, CDR2 FYNNEI. In nucleotides, the CDR3 is TGTGCCAGCAGTGAAGCGGGAGGGGGGGCCTACAATGAGCAGTTCTTC. Translated: CASSEAGGGAYNEQFF.

The V gene is TRBV7-9, the J gene TRBJ1-1; no definite D call. Germline CDR1 SEHNR, CDR2 FQNEAQ (reference sequence). This CDR3 is 15 amino acids long. The V end lost 2 bases, the J end lost 7 bases, and 17 bases lay between the germline ends. The CDR3 DNA reads as TGTGCCAGCAGCTTAAGGCCGGGAGGGAGTGATGAAGCTTTCTTT. This translates into CASSLRPGGSDEAFF.

The chain joins TRBV5-1 to TRBJ1-1; 7 positions agree with TRBD1. CDR3 size: 13 residues. V was clipped by 0 bases and J by 12 bases; unmatched bases: 8. Germline lookup yields CDR1 SGHRS and CDR2 YFSETQ. The CDR3, as DNA: TGCGCCAGCAGCTTGGCGACAGGGTGGGAAACTTTCTTT. As protein: CASSLATGWETFF. Together with reference TRBV5-1 and TRBJ1-1, the CDR3 gives the full variable domain: KAGVTQTPRYLIKTRGQQVTLSCSPISGHRSVSWYQQTPGQGLQFLFEYFSETQRNKGNFPGRFSGRQFSNSRSEMNVSTLELGDSALYLCASSLATGWETFFGQGTRLTVV.

The chain has TRBV7-9 and TRBJ1-5; unclear D gene. Trimming pared 6 bases from V and 0 bases from J, leaving 6 bases between. Germline-derived CDR1 and CDR2 are SEHNR and FQNEAQ (reference sequence). The CDR3 length is 13 residues. The DNA of the CDR3 is TGTGCCAGCAGTATCGATAGCAATCAGCCCCAGCATTTT. Translation: CASSIDSNQPQHF.

The DNA for the CDR3 is TGTGCCAGCAGCCAAGATGTAGGGAGGTCAGGTGGCTACACCTTC. Residues: CASSQDVGRSGGYTF. This chain links TRBV4-2 with TRBJ1-2; D is uncertain. The germline gives CDR1 LGHNA, CDR2 YNFKEQ. The CDR3 is made up of 15 amino acids. V was trimmed by 0 bases and J by 7 bases, leaving 15 bases between them.

V gene TRBV6-4 combines with J gene TRBJ1-5; possibly TRBD1 for D (5 bases). Looked up from germline, CDR1 is MRHNA and CDR2 is SNTAGT. This CDR3 has 15 amino acids. V lost 7 bases, J lost 0 bases, and 13 bases lay in between. The chain's CDR3 is CASTDKFHSNQPQHF. CDR3 nucleotide sequence: TGTGCCAGCACGGACAAGTTCCATAGCAATCAGCCCCAGCATTTT.

This chain connects TRBV2 to TRBJ2-7; 9 nucleotides agree with TRBD2. The ends lost 6 bases at V and 4 bases at J; junction bases unmatched: 10. The CDR3 is 15 amino acids. The germline CDR1 and CDR2 sequences are SNHLY and FYNNEI. The CDR3 coding sequence is TGTGCCAGCAGATCCTATAGCGGGAGTTTGTACGAGCAGTACTTC. Protein product: CASRSYSGSLYEQYF. Combining the CDR3 with reference TRBV2 and TRBJ2-7 gives the whole variable domain EPEVTQTPSHQVTQMGQEVILRCVPISNHLYFYWYRQILGQKVEFLVSFYNNEISEKSEIFDDQFSVERPDGSNFTLKIRSTKLEDSAMYFCASRSYSGSLYEQYFGPGTRLTVT.

This chain joins TRBV14 and TRBJ2-5; 8 positions match TRBD2. Germline V lookup: CDR1 SGHDN, CDR2 FVKESK. V was pared by 1 base and J by 5 bases, with 3 bases of the junction left unmatched. The CDR3 has 14 amino acids. In DNA form, the CDR3 reads TGTGCCAGCAGCCAAGTTGCGGGAGGCGAGACCCAGTACTTC. Translating it yields CASSQVAGGETQYF.

The chain recombines TRBV19 with TRBJ2-7; TRBD1 matches 8 bases. The germline V gene encodes CDR1 LNHDA and CDR2 SQIVND (reference sequence). V lost 5 bases and J lost 1; bases outside the gene matches: 7. This CDR3 is built from 15 residues. CDR3 in DNA: TGTGCCAGTAGTTTCTCAGGACAGGGATCCTACGAGCAGTACTTC. It specifies CASSFSGQGSYEQYF.

The V and J genes are TRBV11-2 and TRBJ1-1; TRBD1 might be the D (6 bases). V dropped 4 bases and J dropped 7 bases, with 13 bases sitting between them. Germline loops: CDR1 SGHAT, CDR2 FQNNGV. This CDR3 spans 13 amino acids. CDR3 DNA: TGTGCCAGCAGCTCACGGACAGAAAATGAAGCTTTCTTT. It specifies CASSSRTENEAFF.

The V call is TRBV25-1, the J call TRBJ2-1, with TRBD2 as a possible D gene (6 bases). The V and J ends lost 11 bases and 0 bases respectively, with 14 bases between them. The germline V gene has CDR1 MGHDK and CDR2 SYGVNS. The CDR3 has 14 amino acids. CDR3 nucleotides: TGTGCCTCGGGCGGGATTTACTCCTACAATGAGCAGTTCTTC. This codes for CASGGIYSYNEQFF. Combining the CDR3 with reference TRBV25-1 and TRBJ2-1 gives the whole variable domain EADIYQTPRYLVIGTGKKITLECSQTMGHDKMYWYQQDPGMELHLIHYSYGVNSTEKGDLSSESTVSRIRTEHFPLTLESARPSHTSQYLCASGGIYSYNEQFFGPGTRLTVL.

This clone was seen once. This may come from a read error, since a much larger clone is one base off. The genes are TRBV2 and TRBJ1-1; unclear D gene. Trimming removed 4 bases at V and 1 base at J, with 7 bases between. Germline V gene sequence: CDR1 SNHLY, CDR2 FYNNEI. The CDR3 totals 13 residues. CDR3 amino acids: CASSVGENTEAFF. CDR3 DNA: TGTGCCAGCAGTGTGGGAGAGAACACTGAAGCTTTCTTT.

The genes are TRBV6-1 and TRBJ2-2; 9 nucleotides align to TRBD1. The germline V gene has CDR1 MNHNS and CDR2 SASEGT. CDR3 size: 15 residues. The V and J ends lost 8 bases and 5 bases, in that order; junction bases with no gene match: 9. The CDR3 DNA follows: TGTGCCAGCCGCCCAGGGACAGGGAGTACCGGGGAGCTGTTTTTT. It codes for CASRPGTGSTGELFF.

The chain couples TRBV14 to TRBJ1-2; D perhaps matches TRBD1 (6 bases). Germline CDR1 is SGHDN and CDR2 is FVKESK. The CDR3 totals 18 residues. V was pared by 0 bases and J by 0 bases, with 17 bases between. The CDR3 nucleotides are TGTGCCAGCAGCCAAGAGCTAAGGGGGTCATTATCTAACTATGGCTACACCTTC. As protein: CASSQELRGSLSNYGYTF.